Included here is one T cell receptor (beta chain) sequence, with context. Using immunoSEQ multiplex PCR, the repertoire was profiled, and TCRdb retains in-frame clones only, with some absent. The data contain 500,000 to 550,000 clones, approximately 80% of them singletons. This record belongs to a study of shared T cell receptors in the human thymus. The CDR3 is made up of 14 amino acids. Germline CDR1 KGHSH, CDR2 LQKENI. Between the trimmed V and J ends, which lost 3 bases and 3 bases, there was a span of 12 bases. This same sample was also part of a study on human thymus T cells. That source adds: Resections that were taken during corrective heart surgery supplied the thymus tissue. Reports from related research described highly overlapping thymic repertoires among unrelated individuals.

This clonotype was obtained from a boy less than two years old with a congenital heart defect. The chain couples TRBV18 to TRBJ2-7; maybe TRBD2 (5 bases). The sequencing input was thymocytes. This chain's CDR3 is CASSPRESLYEQYF. CDR3 sequence (DNA): TGTGCCAGCTCACCCCGGGAAAGTCTCTACGAGCAGTACTTC. The full variable domain, its missing parts supplied by reference TRBV18 and TRBJ2-7, is NAGVMQNPRHLVRRRGQEARLRCSPMKGHSHVYWYRQLPEEGLKFMVYLQKENIIDESGMPKERFSAEFPKEGPSILRIQQVVRGDSAAYFCASSPRESLYEQYFGPGTRLTVT.